This T cell receptor beta chain was identified in a study of T cell responses to AZD1222 COVID-19 vaccine. Study background: Pooling covered second doses at about 4 or about 12 weeks.

Deletions cut 6 bases from V and 1 base from J, with 16 bases between. Germline values: CDR1 SGHTA, CDR2 FQGNSA. The CDR3 extends over 16 amino acids. Libraries were prepared by immunoSEQ multiplex PCR; TCRdb keeps only in-frame clonotypes and omits some of them. Altogether roughly 120,000 clones are present, roughly 84% being singletons, with the ten largest covering approximately 1.1%. J is TRBJ1-3 and V is TRBV7-2, with a possible D match to TRBD1 (5 bases). This specimen consisted of peripheral blood, obtained on day 0 of AZD1222 vaccination. The TCR was taken from an adult in good health. The DNA of the CDR3 is TGTGCCAGCAGGGGATCGGGACTTCAGTCTGGAAACACCATATATTTT. Amino acid sequence: CASRGSGLQSGNTIYF.